A single sample gave rise to the 26 T cell receptor beta chains below, sequenced in a study of blood T cell repertoires in COVID-19. This table comes from immunoSEQ multiplex PCR, and its TCRdb copy is limited to in-frame clones, with some not included. The sample carries approximately 150,000 clones, around 84% recorded once. The sample consisted of peripheral blood. Receptor source: a woman aged 45-60 years in a cohort sampled during active or convalescent COVID-19.

This rearrangement joins TRBV10-3 to TRBJ2-2; D gene unclear. Germline CDR1 ENHRY, CDR2 SYGVKD. The length of the CDR3 is 15 residues. The V end lost 0 bases, the J end lost 3 bases, and 8 bases lay between the germline ends. The CDR3 nucleotides read TGTGCCATCAGTGAGTCGGGCCAGGACACCGGGGAGCTGTTTTTT. This gives the protein CAISESGQDTGELFF.

The chain couples TRBV19 to TRBJ1-2, with TRBD1 identical over 9 bases. Germline CDR1 and CDR2: LNHDA and SQIVND (reference sequence). The length of the CDR3 is 15 residues. Trimming took 1 base from V and 4 from J; bases not matched to a gene: 4. The CDR3 DNA sequence: TGTGCCAGTAGTATAGGGACAGGGGAACCCTATGGCTACACCTTC. Translating it yields CASSIGTGEPYGYTF.

This chain joins TRBV11-2 and TRBJ2-3; D remains unclear. This CDR3 is built from 14 residues. The V gene lost 5 bases and the J gene lost 6 bases, with 15 bases spanning the gap. In germline, CDR1 is SGHAT, CDR2 FQNNGV. CDR3 sequence reads: CASSPPPGWDTQYF. CDR3 coding DNA: TGTGCCAGCAGCCCACCTCCCGGGTGGGATACGCAGTATTTT.

The chain carries TRBV6-4 and TRBJ1-6; possible D gene TRBD1, 5 bases. This CDR3 has 15 amino acids. In germline, CDR1 is MRHNA, CDR2 SNTAGT. Trimming cost V 3 bases and J 10 bases, with 16 bases left between them. The CDR3 here is CASSDDSAGGSPLHF. CDR3 nucleotide sequence: TGTGCCAGCAGTGATGATTCCGCCGGGGGATCACCCCTCCACTTT.

The chain employs TRBV6-5 and TRBJ1-1; D perhaps matches TRBD1 (5 bases). Trimming stripped 5 bases from V and 0 bases from J, with 10 bases between. The germline gives CDR1 MNHEY, CDR2 SVGAGI. The CDR3 is 14 residues long. CDR3 DNA: TGTGCCAGCAGTCCCCGGGGGATGAACACTGAAGCTTTCTTT. Encoded protein: CASSPRGMNTEAFF.

The rearrangement joins TRBV30 to TRBJ1-5; D may be TRBD1 (5 bases). Germline CDR1 is GTSNPN and CDR2 is SVGIG (reference sequence). The CDR3 sequence is 14 residues long. V lost 1 base and J 1 base, leaving 8 bases between the germline ends. In DNA, the CDR3 is TGTGCCTGGAGTGGGACACTCAGCAATCAGCCCCAGCATTTT. The encoded protein is CAWSGTLSNQPQHF.

V gene TRBV5-1 combines with J gene TRBJ2-5, with 9 bases aligning to TRBD2. The CDR3 covers 16 residues. V was clipped by 4 bases and J by 2 bases; unmatched bases: 9. Germline-derived CDR1 and CDR2 are SGHRS and YFSETQ. The DNA of the CDR3 is TGCGCCAGCAGCCGGCCAAGAGGACTAGCGCAAGAGACCCAGTACTTC. Protein sequence: CASSRPRGLAQETQYF. The whole variable domain, remainder taken from reference TRBV5-1 and TRBJ2-5, is KAGVTQTPRYLIKTRGQQVTLSCSPISGHRSVSWYQQTPGQGLQFLFEYFSETQRNKGNFPGRFSGRQFSNSRSEMNVSTLELGDSALYLCASSRPRGLAQETQYFGPGTRLLVL.

The table lists this clone with a few counts. The chain joins TRBV12-5 to TRBJ1-4, with D possibly matching TRBD1 (5 bases). Germline V gene sequence: CDR1 LGHNT, CDR2 FRNRAP. CDR3 length: 15 residues. The germline V and J ends were trimmed by 6 bases and 8 bases, with 19 bases remaining between them. The CDR3 protein is CASGSGRGRGEKLFF. The CDR3 nucleotides read TGTGCTAGTGGGTCCGGGCGGGGGAGAGGGGAAAAACTGTTTTTT.

The chain joins TRBV7-9 to TRBJ2-7; the match to TRBD1 covers 10 bases. The germline gives CDR1 SEHNR, CDR2 FQNEAQ (reference sequence). V trimming: 5 bases; J trimming: 6 bases; junction bases outside the gene matches: 7. CDR3 length: 14 residues. The CDR3 loop is CASSSGTGVSEQYF. CDR3 DNA: TGTGCCAGCAGCAGTGGGACAGGGGTGTCCGAGCAGTACTTC.

J is TRBJ1-1 and V is TRBV5-1; tentative D call: TRBD1 (5 bases). Trimming pared 2 bases from V and 8 bases from J, leaving 7 bases between. Germline CDR1 reads SGHRS; CDR2 reads YFSETQ. The CDR3 loop spans 11 amino acids. As DNA, the CDR3 is TGCGCCAGCAGCTTTGGGGGGGAAGCTTTCTTT. This codes for CASSFGGEAFF.

This chain uses TRBV6-1 with TRBJ2-5; TRBD2 matches 8 bases. The CDR3 covers 16 residues. The junction had 11 bases not matched to a gene; V was cut back by 3 bases and J by 5 bases. From germline, CDR1 is MNHNS and CDR2 SASEGT. The CDR3 here is CASSDASGGLYETQYF. The CDR3 bases are TGTGCCAGCAGTGACGCTTCGGGGGGGCTCTATGAGACCCAGTACTTC.

The chain combines TRBV6-6 with TRBJ1-4; TRBD1 aligns across 9 bases. The length of the CDR3 is 13 residues. The V gene end was trimmed by 9 bases and the J gene end by 6 bases; junction bases not matched to a gene: 5. Per the germline V gene, CDR1 is MNHNY and CDR2 is SVGAGI (reference sequence). Here the CDR3 DNA reads TGTGCCAGTACAGGGGGCGTCGATGAAAAACTGTTTTTT. Protein sequence: CASTGGVDEKLFF.

The rearrangement uses TRBV3-1 (or the pseudogene TRBV3-2) and TRBJ2-3, with 10 bases identical to TRBD2. From germline, CDR1 is LGHDT and CDR2 YNNKEL (reference sequence). Losses at the gene ends were 4 bases for V and 0 bases for J; bases not matched to a gene: 10. This CDR3 has 18 residues. CDR3 sequence reads: CASSPTITSGVSTDTQYF. CDR3 nucleotide sequence: TGTGCCAGCAGCCCCACCATCACTAGCGGGGTTAGCACAGATACGCAGTATTTT.

In this sample, this clone turned up once. V is TRBV13 and J is TRBJ2-7; 7 nucleotides line up with TRBD1. The V gene's germline CDR1 is PRHDT and CDR2 FYEKMQ (reference sequence). The CDR3 has 18 amino acids. Germline trimming cut 2 bases from V and 3 bases from J; bases unmatched to any gene: 16. The CDR3 loop reads CASSLPRTGAPGGYEQYF. Written as DNA, the CDR3 is TGTGCCAGCAGCTTACCGAGGACAGGTGCCCCAGGCGGCTACGAGCAGTACTTC.

The J gene is TRBJ2-5, the V gene TRBV24-1; 12 positions match TRBD1. The ends lost 7 bases at V and 2 bases at J; junction bases unmatched: 13. The CDR3 spans 18 residues. The V gene's germline CDR1 is KGHDR and CDR2 SFDVKD. The CDR3 region has the DNA TGTGCCACCAGAGAAGGGACAGGGGGCAAAGGGAAGCAAGAGACCCAGTACTTC. Protein: CATREGTGGKGKQETQYF.

For the CDR3, the DNA is TGTGCCAGCAATATACAGCCGAACACTGAAGCTTTCTTT. It encodes CASNIQPNTEAFF. V and J are TRBV6-5 and TRBJ1-1; D remains ambiguous. In germline, CDR1 is MNHEY, CDR2 SVGAGI. This CDR3 has 13 amino acids. V lost 7 bases, J lost 1 base, and 10 bases lay in between.

A single count supports this clone. The chain carries TRBV9 and TRBJ2-7, with 8 bases lining up with TRBD1. In germline, CDR1 is SGDLS, CDR2 YYNGEE. CDR3 size: 16 residues. The ends lost 3 bases at V and 4 bases at J; junction bases unmatched: 12. The chain's CDR3 is CASSADAGGVMYEQYF. The DNA of the CDR3 is TGTGCCAGCAGCGCTGACGCAGGGGGCGTAATGTACGAGCAGTACTTC.

The V gene is TRBV7-2, the J gene TRBJ1-4; 9 bases are shared with TRBD1. CDR1 is SGHTA, CDR2 FQGNSA, per germline. The CDR3 contains 16 residues. V lost 4 bases and J lost 7; bases outside the gene matches: 10. The DNA of the CDR3 is TGTGCCAGCAGCTCCCGACAGGGGGGGATTACTGAAAAACTGTTTTTT. It yields the protein CASSSRQGGITEKLFF.

V is TRBV13 and J is TRBJ1-3; D remains ambiguous. Germline CDR1 PRHDT, CDR2 FYEKMQ (reference sequence). The CDR3 has 14 amino acids. V was trimmed by 1 base and J by 0 bases, leaving 4 bases between them. The CDR3 DNA reads TGTGCCAGCAGCTTAGTAGCCTCTGGAAACACCATATATTTT. Translation gives CASSLVASGNTIYF. Complete variable domain (other parts from reference TRBV13 and TRBJ1-3): AAGVIQSPRHLIKEKRETATLKCYPIPRHDTVYWYQQGPGQDPQFLISFYEKMQSDKGSIPDRFSAQQFSDYHSELNMSSLELGDSALYFCASSLVASGNTIYFGEGSWLTVV.

The chain is built from TRBV20-1 and TRBJ1-1; D unclear. This CDR3 comprises 11 residues. The germline V gene has CDR1 DFQATT and CDR2 SNEGSKA (reference sequence). Trimming stripped 5 bases from V and 6 bases from J, with 10 bases between. The CDR3 DNA follows: TGCAGTGCTTTACGAGTCGCTGAAGCTTTCTTT. This encodes CSALRVAEAFF.

The chain links TRBV11-2 to TRBJ2-1; TRBD2 agrees at 14 bases. The germline V gene encodes CDR1 SGHAT and CDR2 FQNNGV. This CDR3 region has 14 residues. Trimming took 4 bases from V and 8 from J; bases not matched to a gene: 1. The chain's CDR3 is CASSSTSGGDEQFF. CDR3 DNA sequence: TGTGCCAGCAGCTCGACTAGCGGGGGGGATGAGCAGTTCTTC.

The V gene is TRBV19, the J gene TRBJ1-5; 10 bases match TRBD1. This CDR3 is built from 17 residues. CDR1 is LNHDA, CDR2 SQIVND, per germline (reference sequence). V trimming: 7 bases; J trimming: 5 bases; junction bases outside the gene matches: 14. CDR3 sequence: CASNPLSGTGADQPQHF. CDR3 in DNA: TGTGCCAGTAACCCCCTATCCGGGACAGGGGCGGATCAGCCCCAGCATTTT.

The chain links TRBV10-3 to TRBJ1-2, with D perhaps TRBD1 (6 bases). V gave up 3 bases and J gave up 7 bases, with 12 bases separating them. The CDR3 is made up of 13 amino acids. Germline V lookup: CDR1 ENHRY, CDR2 SYGVKD. The CDR3: CAISEGTGLGYTF. The CDR3 DNA is TGTGCCATCAGTGAAGGAACAGGGCTTGGCTACACCTTC.

Only a few counts were recorded for this clone. CDR3: CSVTEGATNEKLFF. CDR3 DNA: TGCAGCGTGACCGAGGGGGCCACTAATGAAAAACTGTTTTTT. The chain recombines TRBV29-1 with TRBJ1-4; 7 bases align to TRBD1. Germline-derived CDR1 and CDR2 are SQVTM and ANQGSEA. The CDR3 runs to 14 residues. The V segment lost 6 bases and the J segment 2 bases; nucleotides outside the gene matches: 6.

This chain uses TRBV18 with TRBJ1-1; perhaps TRBD1 as D (6 bases). CDR1 is KGHSH and CDR2 is LQKENI in the germline V gene. The CDR3 is made up of 16 amino acids. V was clipped by 4 bases and J by 1 base, with 16 bases between them. The CDR3 bases are TGTGCCAGCTCACGCGACGGGACATCCCCGAACACTGAAGCTTTCTTT. The encoded protein is CASSRDGTSPNTEAFF.

The chain is built from TRBV3-1 (or the pseudogene TRBV3-2) and TRBJ1-4; TRBD1 matches at 7 bases. V shed 1 base, J shed 5 bases, and the junction held 7 bases outside the gene matches. Germline lookup yields CDR1 LGHDT and CDR2 YNNKEL (reference sequence). The CDR3 is 16 residues long. The CDR3 sequence: CASSQGAKTGNEKLFF. CDR3 coding DNA: TGTGCCAGCAGCCAAGGGGCGAAGACAGGGAATGAAAAACTGTTTTTT.